This TCR beta chain was captured in a study of T cell changes during pregnancy in multiple sclerosis (dated by TCRdb to about 2019). For the wider study: In women with multiple sclerosis, the researchers looked at how the T cell repertoire shifted as pregnancy progressed.

Ends trimmed: V by 3 bases, J by 1 base; bases unmatched to a gene: 6. The germline V gene sets CDR1 to SNHLY and CDR2 to FYNNEI. The CDR3 spans 17 residues, from the cysteine through the phenylalanine. Of all the DNA, just the CDR3 is kept, 51 bases in frame from base 1. In regard to this clone: There is no known antigen for this receptor. Base qualities were left out, and no much larger clone turns up one base away.

Library preparation employed the immunoSEQ multiplex PCR assay. The source is immuneACCESS, and TCRdb retained only in-frame sequences with V and J called. Part of the clones is not carried over; for the studies checked, unresolved V genes explain less than half of this, and the remainder is unexplained. Present in this sample are around 40,000 clones, about nine tenths of which were seen just once. The top ten constitute approximately 6.1% of the sample. The V and J segments used are TRBV2 and TRBJ2-2; 9 bases in the junction line up with TRBD2. This material consisted of CD8+ T cells from peripheral blood mononuclear cells, taken in the second trimester of pregnancy. This receptor was obtained from a female donor with multiple sclerosis, enrolled in a pregnancy study. The CDR3 reads CASSDRQTSGNTGELFF. The DNA reads as follows: TGTGCCAGCAGTGATCGACAGACTAGCGGGAACACCGGGGAGCTGTTTTTT.